Listed here is a single T cell receptor (beta chain). The antigen remains undetermined. CDR3 length equals 12 residues. CDR1 is MNHEY, CDR2 SMNVEV, per germline (reference sequence). V lost 8 bases and J lost 4, with 9 bases in between. TCRdb's table, derived via immunoSEQ multiplex PCR, lists solely in-frame clones and lacks some. The sample lists about 40,000 clones; 70% to 90% were seen once. The sample is drawn from a study of OX40 agonist ivuxolimab in advanced cancers. Whole-study results and caveats: Mean expanded clone counts were higher in CD8+ than CD4+ T cells.

V gene TRBV27 combines with J gene TRBJ1-5; D remains unclear. The input for sequencing was CD4+ or CD8+ T cells sorted from blood, taken in a trial of the OX40 agonist ivuxolimab. The sequence derives from an adult with an advanced solid tumor such as melanoma, head and neck, liver or kidney cancer. Written as DNA, the CDR3 is TGTGCCAGCCTACAGAGTAATCAGCCCCAGCATTTT. Translated: CASLQSNQPQHF.